This entry concerns a single T cell receptor beta chain. The antigen is unknown. The CDR3 consists of 17 residues. Germline V lookup: CDR1 SGHNT, CDR2 YYREEE (reference sequence). The V segment lost 2 bases and the J segment 6 bases; nucleotides outside the gene matches: 14. The source of the sample is a study of cytomegalovirus exposure and HLA in healthy donors. Healthy bone marrow donors made up the donors. Findings and limits, study-wide: In vitro work confirmed that three CMV-associated chains recognize CMV antigens. In an earlier analysis, most TCR beta V segments were productive about 90% or about 30% of the time.

This PCR relied on a set of 60 Vbeta primers and 13 Jbeta primers. Sequencing was performed with immunoSEQ multiplex PCR; in TCRdb, only in-frame clones are kept and a portion is missing. The table has about 140,000 clones, 60% to 80% seen once. This clonotype was obtained from a female donor in good health and CMV-seronegative. This chain joins TRBV5-4 and TRBJ2-3; 8 nucleotides line up with TRBD2. Sequenced input: PBMCs. CDR3 coding DNA: TGTGCCAGCAGCTTTTTTTCGGGACTAGTGGTGTCTGATACGCAGTATTTT. Its translation is CASSFFSGLVVSDTQYF.